This T cell receptor (beta chain) was found in a study of T cell repertoires in cytomegalovirus infection. Across the whole study: Indications came from public TCR beta signatures; they pointed to CMV infection and to a matching HLA type.

This CDR3 has 14 residues. The V segment lost 3 bases and the J segment 7 bases; nucleotides outside the gene matches: 7. CDR1 SQVTM and CDR2 ANQGSEA come from the germline V gene. TCRdb redid the calling of the reads with MiXCR, one entry per CDR3 protein. The data contain nearly 650,000 distinct CDR3 sequences, approximately 24% of them seen just once; the ten biggest clones take up 8%. A note on this clonotype: The antigen is unknown.

Study findings and constraints: The cumulative frequency of public TCR beta families distinguished individuals who carried CMV together with the relevant HLA.

This sequence was found in a human donor in good health (CMV status not recorded). Some clones in this sample may be carry-over from other donors' samples. The chain links TRBV29-1 to TRBJ2-1; 9 bases line up with TRBD1. Material for sequencing was CD8+ T cells from PBMCs. The CDR3 nucleotides are TGCAGCGTTGAGGGGACAGGGTTCGGGAATGAGCAGTTCTTC. Translated, it gives CSVEGTGFGNEQFF.